Below are 28 T cell receptor beta chains sequenced from a single sample in a study of Tregs in tolerant kidney transplant recipients. The assay was immunoSEQ multiplex PCR, and TCRdb's table has in-frame clones only and misses some. The profile shows nearly 95,000 clones, 93% of them singletons. This sample comprised CD4+ T cells from blood, obtained before the transplant. These receptors came from a human donor who received a combined kidney and bone marrow transplant.

DNA of the CDR3: TGTGCCACCAGCAGAGAATGGCGGGGGCAAGAGACCCAGTACTTC. Amino acids: CATSREWRGQETQYF. This rearrangement joins TRBV15 to TRBJ2-5; TRBD2 aligns across 7 bases. Trimming cost V 0 bases and J 2 bases; bases outside gene matches: 3. This CDR3 has 15 residues. From germline, CDR1 is LNHNV and CDR2 YYDKDF (reference sequence).

The V call is TRBV5-4, the J call TRBJ1-2; 11 bases fit TRBD1. CDR1 SGHNT and CDR2 YYREEE come from the germline V gene (reference sequence). Trimming took 3 bases from V and 5 from J; bases not matched to a gene: 9. The CDR3 is made up of 16 amino acids. The CDR3 region is CASSWGTGGTPYGYTF. The DNA of the CDR3 is TGTGCCAGCAGCTGGGGGACAGGGGGAACACCATATGGCTACACCTTC.

The rearrangement joins TRBV10-3 to TRBJ2-7; D call uncertain. Germline loops: CDR1 ENHRY, CDR2 SYGVKD. The V and J ends lost 6 bases and 5 bases respectively, with 14 bases between them. This CDR3 has 13 residues. This CDR3 reads CAIRSVGSHEQYF. The DNA for the CDR3 is TGTGCCATCAGGTCTGTCGGGTCTCACGAGCAGTACTTC.

The chain uses TRBV2 and TRBJ2-3; 10 nucleotides agree with TRBD2. The CDR3 totals 16 residues. With V trimmed by 7 bases and J by 3 bases, 10 bases remained unmatched. Germline V gives CDR1 SNHLY, CDR2 FYNNEI. The CDR3 spells CASKPGSSGGTDTQYF. The DNA for the CDR3 is TGTGCCAGCAAACCGGGGTCTAGCGGGGGAACAGATACGCAGTATTTT.

A note on this clone: Distinct nucleotide sequences in the sample also encode this CDR3. The J gene is TRBJ2-3, the V gene TRBV7-3; 7 positions match TRBD1. The trim removed 5 bases at V and 1 base at J, leaving 6 bases unmatched. Per the germline V gene, CDR1 is SGHTA and CDR2 is FQGTGA. This CDR3 region has 15 residues. In DNA form, the CDR3 reads TGTGCCAGCAGCCCTCAAAGGGGGCGCACAGATACGCAGTATTTT. Amino acids: CASSPQRGRTDTQYF.

The chain has TRBV7-3 and TRBJ1-1; D is unclear. The CDR3 loop spans 17 amino acids. Germline CDR1 and CDR2: SGHTA and FQGTGA. Trimming left V 2 bases short and J 0 bases short, with 16 bases between. This CDR3 is CASSLYGVEQMNTEAFF. The DNA of the CDR3 is TGTGCCAGCAGCTTATACGGGGTGGAACAAATGAACACTGAAGCTTTCTTT.

The chain uses TRBV10-1 and TRBJ2-4; TRBD1 aligns across 9 bases. The CDR3 loop spans 15 amino acids. V dropped 10 bases and J dropped 0; count of bases not matched to a gene: 7. CDR1 and CDR2 from the germline V gene are WNHNN and SYGVQD (reference sequence). The CDR3: CANGTGQLAKNIQYF. CDR3 sequence (DNA): TGCGCCAACGGGACAGGGCAGCTAGCCAAAAACATTCAGTACTTC.

The chain carries TRBV7-9 and TRBJ2-3; D unclear. V gave up 5 bases and J gave up 2 bases, with 5 bases separating them. This CDR3 has 12 residues. The germline CDR1 and CDR2 sequences are SEHNR and FQNEAQ (reference sequence). The chain's CDR3 is CASSPNTDTQYF. The CDR3 coding sequence is TGTGCCAGCAGCCCAAACACAGATACGCAGTATTTT. Combining the CDR3 with reference TRBV7-9 and TRBJ2-3 gives the whole variable domain DTGVSQNPRHKITKRGQNVTFRCDPISEHNRLYWYRQTLGQGPEFLTYFQNEAQLEKSRLLSDRFSAERPKGSFSTLEIQRTEQGDSAMYLCASSPNTDTQYFGPGTRLTVL.

This sequence joins TRBV10-3 and TRBJ2-1, with 9 nucleotides matching TRBD1. The germline CDR1 and CDR2 sequences are ENHRY and SYGVKD. This CDR3 has 14 residues. V trimming: 6 bases; J trimming: 7 bases; junction bases outside the gene matches: 7. CDR3 loop: CAISQDRGENEQFF. In DNA, the CDR3 is TGTGCCATCAGCCAGGACAGGGGTGAGAATGAGCAGTTCTTC.

This chain connects TRBV7-3 to TRBJ2-3; 12 positions agree with TRBD2. The CDR3 is made up of 16 amino acids. V shed 0 bases, J shed 4 bases, and the junction held 2 bases outside the gene matches. Germline-derived CDR1 and CDR2 are SGHTA and FQGTGA. The CDR3 nucleotides are TGTGCCAGCAGCTTAACGGCTAGCGGGAGGGCAGATACGCAGTATTTT. It encodes CASSLTASGRADTQYF. Based on the CDR3 plus reference TRBV7-3 and TRBJ2-3, the full variable domain is GAGVSQTPSNKVTEKGKYVELRCDPISGHTALYWYRQSLGQGPEFLIYFQGTGAADDSGLPNDRFFAVRPEGSVSTLKIQRTERGDSAVYLCASSLTASGRADTQYFGPGTRLTVL.

This chain links TRBV20-1 with TRBJ2-1; no reliable D call. Trimming pared 1 base from V and 9 bases from J, leaving 7 bases between. CDR3 size: 11 residues. The V gene's germline CDR1 is DFQATT and CDR2 SNEGSKA (reference sequence). The CDR3 reads CSARGAIEQFF. CDR3 in DNA: TGCAGTGCTAGAGGAGCGATTGAGCAGTTCTTC.

J is TRBJ1-5 and V is TRBV27; 8 nucleotides match TRBD1. After removal of 7 bases from V and 2 bases from J, the junction contained 7 bases not matched to a gene. The CDR3 consists of 15 residues. Germline values: CDR1 MNHEY, CDR2 SMNVEV (reference sequence). CDR3 in amino acids: CASNAAGQGNQPQHF. CDR3 nucleotide sequence: TGTGCCAGCAACGCTGCGGGACAGGGCAATCAGCCCCAGCATTTT.

The CDR3 spells CASNSGSTEAFF. The CDR3 nucleotides read TGTGCCAGCAATTCCGGGAGCACTGAAGCTTTCTTT. The chain is built from TRBV2 and TRBJ1-1; D is ambiguous. CDR1 is SNHLY, CDR2 FYNNEI, per germline. The CDR3 has 12 amino acids. The V end was cut by 7 bases, the J end by 4 bases, with 10 bases between.

The gene calls are TRBV7-3 and TRBJ1-1; maybe TRBD1 (5 bases). Trimming left V 2 bases short and J 1 base short, with 8 bases between. Germline CDR1 and CDR2: SGHTA and FQGTGA. CDR3 length: 14 residues. The chain's CDR3 is CASSLQGANTEAFF. The DNA of the CDR3 is TGTGCCAGCAGCTTACAGGGCGCGAACACTGAAGCTTTCTTT.

V is TRBV11-3 and J is TRBJ1-1, with D possibly TRBD1 on 5 matching bases. The CDR3 is 13 residues long. V was clipped by 7 bases and J by 1 base, with 10 bases between them. The V gene's germline CDR1 is SGHNT and CDR2 YENEEA. The CDR3: CASNHRSNTEAFF. The CDR3 DNA is TGTGCCAGCAACCACAGGTCGAACACTGAAGCTTTCTTT.

CDR3 amino acids: CASSNPGTGTTEAFF. The DNA of the CDR3 is TGTGCCAGCAGCAACCCCGGGACAGGGACCACTGAAGCTTTCTTT. This chain joins TRBV6-5 and TRBJ1-1, with TRBD1 matching over 9 bases. The CDR3 has 15 residues. In germline, CDR1 is MNHEY, CDR2 SVGAGI. V shed 6 bases and J 4 bases; nucleotides not matched to a gene: 9.

J is TRBJ2-1 and V is TRBV5-4; D possibly corresponds to TRBD1 (5 bases). Trimming cost V 0 bases and J 3 bases, with 10 bases left between them. CDR1 and CDR2 (germline): SGHNT, YYREEE (reference sequence). This CDR3 is built from 15 residues. For the CDR3, the DNA is TGTGCCAGCAGCTTGGACAGGAGCTACTACAATGAGCAGTTCTTC. Translation: CASSLDRSYYNEQFF.

CDR3 nucleotides: TGTGCCAGCAGCACCGATCGGACAGGGGGCGAGCAGTACTTC. Its protein product is CASSTDRTGGEQYF. The J gene is TRBJ2-7, the V gene TRBV7-9; 10 bases map to TRBD1. This CDR3 has 14 residues. The V gene end was trimmed by 5 bases and the J gene end by 6 bases; junction bases not matched to a gene: 7. CDR1 and CDR2 (germline): SEHNR, FQNEAQ (reference sequence).

The chain employs TRBV19 and TRBJ2-2; TRBD2 matches 14 bases. The CDR3 sequence is 21 residues long. The junction had 18 bases not matched to a gene; V was cut back by 7 bases and J by 2 bases. CDR1 LNHDA and CDR2 SQIVND come from the germline V gene (reference sequence). The CDR3 here is CASTLFRTSGGFRLNTGELFF. The CDR3 DNA is TGTGCCAGTACCCTATTCCGGACTAGCGGGGGGTTCCGATTAAACACCGGGGAGCTGTTTTTT.

The chain recombines TRBV5-5 with TRBJ1-3; D is unresolved. This CDR3 is 14 amino acids long. In germline, CDR1 is SGHKS, CDR2 YYEKEE (reference sequence). V lost 2 bases and J 4 bases, leaving 10 bases between the germline ends. The chain's CDR3 is CASSFGGVGNTIYF. The CDR3 DNA follows: TGTGCCAGCAGCTTCGGTGGTGTAGGAAACACCATATATTTT.

This chain uses TRBV19 with TRBJ2-5, with D maybe TRBD2 (7 bases). The V gene lost 8 bases and the J gene lost 4 bases, with 17 bases spanning the gap. The CDR3 runs 14 residues. CDR1 is LNHDA and CDR2 is SQIVND in the germline V gene (reference sequence). CDR3 coding DNA: TGTGCCAGTGGGAATCCGGGGGGCCGAGAGACCCAGTACTTC. This sequence encodes CASGNPGGRETQYF.

This clone was found once. J is TRBJ2-7 and V is TRBV7-2, with D unclear. Germline V CDR1 and CDR2: SGHTA, FQGNSA. The CDR3 is 14 amino acids. The V end was cut by 9 bases, the J end by 2 bases, with 17 bases between. The CDR3 nucleotides are TGTGCCAGTACCTTCACGTCGGTCACCTACGAGCAGTACTTC. As protein: CASTFTSVTYEQYF.

The rearrangement joins TRBV27 to TRBJ1-1; D is unresolved. Germline CDR1 and CDR2: MNHEY and SMNVEV (reference sequence). V lost 5 bases to trimming and J lost 1 base, with 11 bases between them. The length of the CDR3 is 14 residues. As DNA, the CDR3 is TGTGCCAGCAGTCGCAACGGTGGGAACACTGAAGCTTTCTTT. Residues: CASSRNGGNTEAFF.

The rearrangement links TRBV4-3 to TRBJ2-1, with D tentatively TRBD1 (6 bases). Germline V lookup: CDR1 LGHNA, CDR2 YSLEER. This CDR3 region has 16 residues. V was pared by 1 base and J by 7 bases, with 17 bases between. This CDR3 is CASSQGRGGYYNEQFF. Written as DNA, the CDR3 is TGCGCCAGCAGCCAAGGTAGAGGGGGTTATTATAATGAGCAGTTCTTC.

This chain links TRBV27 with TRBJ2-2; D is unclear. CDR3 size: 12 residues. V was clipped by 5 bases and J by 4 bases, with 5 bases between them. Germline V gives CDR1 MNHEY, CDR2 SMNVEV (reference sequence). The DNA for the CDR3 is TGTGCCAGCAGTATCCTCACCGGGGAGCTGTTTTTT. Amino acids: CASSILTGELFF.

The chain is built from TRBV5-4 and TRBJ2-1; TRBD1 might be the D (6 bases). With 0 bases removed from V and 8 bases from J, the gap between germline ends came to 15 bases. The CDR3 sequence is 15 residues long. CDR1 and CDR2 (germline): SGHNT, YYREEE (reference sequence). CDR3 bases: TGTGCCAGCAGCTTGGTAACGGGCAGGGGAGATGAGCAGTTCTTC. The encoded protein is CASSLVTGRGDEQFF.

This clone was recorded once. CDR3 protein: CASSGIAASYEQYF. The CDR3 DNA reads TGTGCCAGCAGCGGAATAGCGGCCTCCTACGAGCAGTACTTC. This chain links TRBV9 with TRBJ2-7; tentatively, D is TRBD2 (6 bases). The CDR3 is made up of 14 amino acids. The germline V gene encodes CDR1 SGDLS and CDR2 YYNGEE. V was shortened by 3 bases and J by 0 bases, with 10 bases between the two germline ends.

The rearrangement uses TRBV7-2 and TRBJ2-7, with D perhaps TRBD2 (6 bases). Trimming stripped 5 bases from V and 7 bases from J, with 12 bases between. The germline V gene encodes CDR1 SGHTA and CDR2 FQGNSA. The CDR3 loop spans 12 amino acids. For the CDR3, the DNA is TGTGCCAGCAGCCCCAGAGGGAGGGAGCAGTACTTC. Translated: CASSPRGREQYF.